This entry is about one T cell receptor beta chain. The target antigen is unknown. These data belong to a study of follicular helper T cells after annual influenza vaccination. General study points: Plasmablast frequency change correlated with clonality change in ICOS+CD38+ cTfh.

The V end lost 6 bases, the J end lost 2 bases, and 11 bases lay between the germline ends. Per germline, CDR1 MNHEY and CDR2 SVGAGI. The CDR3 is made up of 13 amino acids. TCRB sequencing was done at Survey resolution level. Sequencing was performed with immunoSEQ multiplex PCR; in TCRdb, only in-frame clones are kept and a portion is missing. The sample has about 9,700 clones; roughly 80% are singletons. Time point reported: 2015-2016 season, 7 days after influenza vaccination. This clonotype originated in an adult who received the influenza vaccine. This material consisted of CXCR5- memory CD4+ T cells sorted from blood, taken 7 days after influenza vaccination. The chain carries TRBV6-5 and TRBJ2-7; TRBD1 is a possible D gene (6 bases). CDR3 residues: CASSLGGPYEQYF. CDR3 nucleotide sequence: TGTGCCAGCAGCTTAGGGGGTCCCTACGAGCAGTACTTC.